This is a list of T cell receptor beta chains from one sample in a study of control samples from healthy donors and cancer patients. The repertoire was sequenced with immunoSEQ multiplex PCR; TCRdb's copy has only in-frame clones and lacks some. The sample consists of fewer than 70,000 clones, approximately 80% of them appearing once. The sequenced sample consisted of PBMCs. The origin of the receptors is a woman aged 50 to 60 with lung cancer. CDR3s include the opening cysteine and the closing phenylalanine or tryptophan. The D gene is left open where the match is weak. Rows may omit the clone size; those that give it use once, few, many or a size class.

J gene,D gene,clone size,V gene,CDR3 protein,CDR3 DNA
TRBJ2-3,TRBD2,-,TRBV18,CASSPWRGAADTQYF,TGTGCCAGCTCACCATGGCGGGGGGCCGCAGATACGCAGTATTTT
TRBJ2-7,-,medium-sized,TRBV6-1,CASSDGGRRAEQYF,TGTGCCAGCAGTGACGGGGGCAGGAGGGCCGAGCAGTACTTC
TRBJ1-1,-,-,TRBV28,CASSLLGVNTEAFF,TGTGCCAGCAGTTTGCTCGGGGTGAACACTGAAGCTTTCTTT
TRBJ2-1,-,-,TRBV9,CASSERGSGWNEQFF,TGTGCCAGCAGTGAGAGAGGATCCGGGTGGAATGAGCAGTTCTTC
TRBJ2-1,TRBD1,-,TRBV19,CASKDRGSSYNEQFF,TGTGCCAGTAAGGACAGGGGAAGCTCCTACAATGAGCAGTTCTTC
TRBJ2-7,-,-,TRBV19,CASSPSGIYEQYF,TGTGCCAGTAGTCCCTCAGGGATATACGAGCAGTACTTC
TRBJ1-1,-,once,TRBV15,CATSTQLNTEAFF,TGTGCCACCAGCACCCAGTTAAACACTGAAGCTTTCTTT
TRBJ2-7,-,-,TRBV7-2,CASSVLPGGSYEQYF,TGTGCCAGCAGCGTATTGCCCGGGGGCTCCTACGAGCAGTACTTC
TRBJ1-1,-,once,TRBV21-1,CASSKVSRAQLMNTEAFF,TGTGCCAGCAGCAAAGTGTCACGGGCCCAACTTATGAACACTGAAGCTTTCTTT
TRBJ1-1,TRBD1,-,TRBV28,CASSLGRGNAEAFF,TGTGCCAGCAGTTTAGGCAGGGGGAACGCTGAAGCTTTCTTT
TRBJ2-6,-,-,TRBV19,CASTAWSSGANVLTF,TGTGCCAGTACAGCGTGGAGCTCTGGGGCCAACGTCCTGACTTTC
TRBJ1-6,-,few,TRBV6-6,CASSVNSPLHF,TGTGCCAGCAGCGTGAATTCACCCCTCCACTTT
TRBJ1-2,-,-,TRBV7-9,CASSSLGGSGYTF,TGTGCCAGCAGCTCGTTGGGGGGGAGCGGCTACACCTTC
TRBJ2-1,-,once,TRBV29-1,CSVDSRGASSYNEQFF,TGCAGCGTTGACTCGAGGGGGGCATCCTCCTACAATGAGCAGTTCTTC
TRBJ1-1,-,-,TRBV29-1,CSVVGSRNTEAFF,TGCAGCGTTGTTGGCAGTAGGAACACTGAAGCTTTCTTT
TRBJ1-5,-,-,TRBV12-3/TRBV12-4,CASRYRDNQPQHF,TGTGCCAGCAGGTATAGGGACAATCAGCCCCAGCATTTT
TRBJ2-7,-,few,TRBV2,CASSPGRSYEQYF,TGTGCCAGCAGCCCCGGACGGAGTTACGAGCAGTACTTC
TRBJ1-2,TRBD1,once,TRBV4-1,CASSQETGQGSIGYTF,TGCGCCAGCAGCCAGGAAACGGGACAGGGGAGTATAGGCTACACCTTC
TRBJ1-1,TRBD1,-,TRBV7-2,CASSSDRGLKTEAFF,TGTGCCAGCAGCTCGGACAGGGGATTGAAGACTGAAGCTTTCTTT
TRBJ1-2,-,-,TRBV4-3,CASSHIPPTASGYGYTF,TGCGCCAGCAGCCACATACCCCCGACTGCCTCTGGATATGGCTACACCTTC
TRBJ2-7,TRBD1,few,TRBV10-3,CASRQGDYEQYF,TGTGCCAGCCGACAGGGGGACTACGAGCAGTACTTC
TRBJ2-6,-,once,TRBV6-5,CASSLSDWYGANVLTF,TGTGCCAGCAGTTTATCGGACTGGTATGGGGCCAACGTCCTGACTTTC
TRBJ1-5,TRBD1,-,TRBV19,CASSIVGQVNQPQHF,TGTGCCAGTAGTATAGTGGGACAGGTGAATCAGCCCCAGCATTTT
TRBJ1-1,-,few,TRBV5-1,CASSLVQGNTEAFF,TGCGCCAGCAGCTTGGTACAGGGGAACACTGAAGCTTTCTTT
TRBJ1-2,TRBD1,few,TRBV3-1/TRBV3-2,CASSQDRFYGYTF,TGTGCCAGCAGCCAGGACAGGTTCTATGGCTACACCTTC
TRBJ1-1,-,-,TRBV7-9,CASTRTGRGTEAFF,TGTGCCAGCACCCGAACGGGTCGCGGCACTGAAGCTTTCTTT
TRBJ1-1,-,-,TRBV19,CASSINIGTEAFF,TGTGCCAGTAGTATAAACATTGGGACTGAAGCTTTCTTT
TRBJ1-2,-,-,TRBV5-4,CASSQGQSYGYTF,TGTGCCAGCAGCCAAGGGCAGTCCTATGGCTACACCTTC
TRBJ1-2,-,-,TRBV6-2/TRBV6-3,CASSSESVRNYGYTF,TGTGCCAGCAGTTCCGAATCGGTCCGTAACTATGGCTACACCTTC
TRBJ1-2,TRBD1,-,TRBV7-2,CASSLERDRPTTNGYTF,TGTGCCAGCAGCTTAGAGCGGGACAGGCCAACAACGAATGGCTACACCTTC
TRBJ2-5,-,once,TRBV12-5,CASATREETQYF,TGTGCTAGTGCCACCAGGGAGGAGACCCAGTACTTC
TRBJ2-6,TRBD1,-,TRBV19,CAVSHRGVPPGANVLTF,TGTGCCGTATCCCACAGGGGCGTCCCCCCTGGGGCCAACGTCCTGACTTTC
TRBJ2-7,TRBD1,-,TRBV7-9,CASSLYRTGNHEQYF,TGTGCCAGCAGCTTATATAGGACAGGGAACCACGAGCAGTACTTC
TRBJ2-3,TRBD2,-,TRBV7-2,CASSTKAGGLSSTDTQYF,TGTGCCAGCAGCACCAAAGCGGGGGGATTAAGTAGCACAGATACGCAGTATTTT
TRBJ1-5,-,-,TRBV7-2,CASSLFVLSNSNQPQHF,TGTGCCAGCAGCTTATTTGTCCTGAGTAATAGCAATCAGCCCCAGCATTTT
TRBJ2-7,TRBD1,-,TRBV5-1,CASSSGTGIYEQYF,TGCGCCAGCAGCTCAGGGACAGGGATCTACGAGCAGTACTTC
TRBJ2-7,-,-,TRBV28,CASSFGQGPSSYEQYF,TGTGCCAGCAGTTTTGGGCAGGGGCCGAGCTCCTACGAGCAGTACTTC
TRBJ2-3,TRBD2,-,TRBV5-1,CASSFASGLGIDTQYF,TGCGCCAGCAGCTTTGCTAGCGGGTTGGGTATAGATACGCAGTATTTT
TRBJ2-3,TRBD1,-,TRBV7-6,CASSLGQGQYF,TGTGCCAGCAGCTTAGGACAGGGCCAATATTTT
TRBJ1-1,-,once,TRBV10-3,CAISESPNTEAFF,TGTGCCATCAGTGAATCACCGAACACTGAAGCTTTCTTT
TRBJ1-5,-,-,TRBV3-1/TRBV3-2,CASSQKILKRREFGNQPQHF,TGTGCCAGCAGCCAAAAAATACTTAAAAGGAGGGAATTCGGCAATCAGCCCCAGCATTTT
TRBJ2-5,TRBD1,-,TRBV6-1,CASSEARTGQETQYF,TGTGCCAGCAGTGAAGCGAGGACAGGGCAAGAGACCCAGTACTTC
TRBJ2-7,TRBD1,-,TRBV24-1,CATSDSRTGETSEQYF,TGTGCCACCAGTGATTCGCGGACAGGGGAGACCTCCGAGCAGTACTTC
TRBJ1-2,-,once,TRBV7-8,CASSLAGKTAGGYTF,TGTGCCAGCAGCTTAGCGGGAAAGACAGCCGGCGGCTACACCTTC
TRBJ2-1,TRBD2,-,TRBV10-1,CASSALTSGGNNEQFF,TGCGCCAGCAGTGCTCTGACTAGCGGGGGGAACAATGAGCAGTTCTTC
TRBJ2-7,TRBD2,-,TRBV7-2,CASSPRASGISYEQYF,TGTGCCAGCAGCCCCCGGGCTAGCGGTATCTCCTACGAGCAGTACTTC
TRBJ1-4,-,-,TRBV7-2,CASSQGQLNEKLFF,TGTGCCAGCAGCCAGGGGCAGTTAAATGAAAAACTGTTTTTT
TRBJ2-3,-,-,TRBV18,CASSPSFQSTDTQYF,TGTGCCAGCTCACCATCGTTCCAGAGCACAGATACGCAGTATTTT
TRBJ1-1,-,-,TRBV6-6,CASSYTTTEAFF,TGTGCCAGCAGTTACACGACCACTGAAGCTTTCTTT